Shown below are 32 T cell receptor beta chains from a single sample sequenced in a study of PD-L1 blockade in urothelial cancer. Here immunoSEQ multiplex PCR was the method, and the copy in TCRdb shows in-frame clones only, minus some. This table has 95,000 to 100,000 clones, roughly 84% appearing once. Time point indicated: pretreatment peripheral blood. Sequences were derived from PBMCs, sampled around atezolizumab (anti-PD-L1) treatment. These receptors came from a man aged 60-69 years with urothelial cancer.

The rearrangement joins TRBV6-5 to TRBJ2-3; D call uncertain. CDR1 is MNHEY and CDR2 is SVGAGI in the germline V gene. The CDR3 covers 14 residues. CDR3 residues: CADEQTLSTDTQYF. The CDR3 nucleotides read TGTGCTGACGAACAGACGCTGAGCACAGATACGCAGTATTTT.

The J gene is TRBJ2-3, the V gene TRBV5-1; D is possibly TRBD1 (5 bases). V was cut by 1 base and J by 2 bases, with 11 bases left in between. The CDR3 runs to 15 residues. The germline V gene encodes CDR1 SGHRS and CDR2 YFSETQ. As DNA, the CDR3 is TGCGCCAGCAGCTTGACAGGAGACTTCACAGATACGCAGTATTTT. Its protein product is CASSLTGDFTDTQYF.

CDR3 amino acids: CASSFAGHEQYF. The DNA of the CDR3 is TGTGCCAGTAGTTTCGCGGGGCACGAGCAGTACTTC. This chain uses TRBV19 with TRBJ2-7, with D maybe TRBD2 (6 bases). Germline lookup yields CDR1 LNHDA and CDR2 SQIVND (reference sequence). Trimming stripped 5 bases from V and 5 bases from J, with 10 bases between. The CDR3 is 12 residues long.

This rearrangement joins TRBV4-2 to TRBJ2-7, with 8 bases that match TRBD2. Germline loops: CDR1 LGHNA, CDR2 YNFKEQ. J was trimmed by 2 bases and V by 1 base; bases with no gene match: 13. The CDR3 is 18 residues long. CDR3 DNA: TGTGCCAGCAGCCAAGCCGTATCTAGAGCGGGGGCGACCTACGAGCAGTACTTC. It codes for CASSQAVSRAGATYEQYF.

V is TRBV27 and J is TRBJ2-1; tentatively, D is TRBD2 (5 bases). V was cut by 5 bases and J by 3 bases, with 5 bases left in between. Germline loops: CDR1 MNHEY, CDR2 SMNVEV (reference sequence). The CDR3 loop spans 12 amino acids. The CDR3 sequence is CASSSGYNEQFF. The CDR3 DNA follows: TGTGCCAGCAGTAGCGGCTACAATGAGCAGTTCTTC.

This rearrangement joins TRBV28 to TRBJ2-7; D remains unclear. The V gene's germline CDR1 is MDHEN and CDR2 SYDVKM. V shed 3 bases and J shed 9 bases, with 15 bases lying between them. The CDR3 contains 13 residues. CDR3 loop: CASSFFKFMAQYF. CDR3 DNA: TGTGCCAGCAGTTTCTTCAAATTCATGGCGCAGTACTTC. Combining the CDR3 with reference TRBV28 and TRBJ2-7 gives the whole variable domain DVKVTQSSRYLVKRTGEKVFLECVQDMDHENMFWYRQDPGLGLRLIYFSYDVKMKEKGDIPEGYSVSREKKERFSLILESASTNQTSMYLCASSFFKFMAQYFGPGTRLTVT.

The chain uses TRBV18 and TRBJ1-2; D not certain. The germline CDR1 and CDR2 sequences are KGHSH and LQKENI. The CDR3 has 13 amino acids. Trimming pared 6 bases from V and 8 bases from J, leaving 16 bases between. The DNA of the CDR3 is TGTGCCAGCTCCCCGGACTCCACGGGGGGCTACACCTTC. Translated: CASSPDSTGGYTF.

The V call is TRBV7-3, the J call TRBJ1-6; D perhaps matches TRBD1 (5 bases). Germline V lookup: CDR1 SGHTA, CDR2 FQGTGA. CDR3 length: 15 amino acids. Deletions cut 2 bases from V and 5 bases from J, with 10 bases between. The CDR3 reads CASSLGGGDNSPLHF. CDR3 bases: TGTGCCAGCAGCTTAGGGGGAGGCGATAATTCACCCCTCCACTTT.

This rearrangement joins TRBV6-6 to TRBJ2-5, with 7 bases aligning to TRBD2. The ends lost 5 bases at V and 1 base at J; junction bases unmatched: 10. The CDR3 length is 16 residues. Per the germline V gene, CDR1 is MNHNY and CDR2 is SVGAGI (reference sequence). The CDR3 DNA is TGTGCCAGCAGTAACGTAACTCTAGCGGTCCAAGAGACCCAGTACTTC. This gives the protein CASSNVTLAVQETQYF.

This chain joins TRBV27 and TRBJ2-3; 12 nucleotides line up with TRBD2. The V gene end was trimmed by 5 bases and the J gene end by 6 bases; junction bases not matched to a gene: 12. Germline V lookup: CDR1 MNHEY, CDR2 SMNVEV (reference sequence). The CDR3 is made up of 17 amino acids. The CDR3 region is CASSRPSGGALGDTQYF. DNA for the CDR3: TGTGCCAGCAGTAGGCCTAGCGGGGGGGCCCTGGGGGATACGCAGTATTTT.

The genes are TRBV7-2 and TRBJ2-1; 9 nucleotides agree with TRBD2. The CDR3 runs 14 residues. V was pared by 4 bases and J by 10 bases, with 8 bases of the junction left unmatched. Germline CDR1 is SGHTA and CDR2 is FQGNSA. The CDR3 loop is CASSSSGTSMEQFF. For the CDR3, the DNA is TGTGCCAGCAGCTCCTCCGGGACTAGCATGGAGCAGTTCTTC.

The chain employs TRBV6-5 and TRBJ2-7, with 9 bases aligning to TRBD1. The junction had 11 bases not matched to a gene; V was cut back by 9 bases and J by 5 bases. CDR1 and CDR2 (germline): MNHEY, SVGAGI. This CDR3 contains 14 residues. CDR3 nucleotide sequence: TGTGCCAGACCCCGGACAGGGGACCATGACGAGCAGTACTTC. It translates to CARPRTGDHDEQYF.

The chain carries TRBV25-1 and TRBJ2-7; the match to TRBD2 covers 12 bases. The germline V gene has CDR1 MGHDK and CDR2 SYGVNS. The CDR3 is 13 residues long. Losses at the gene ends were 6 bases for V and 9 bases for J; bases not matched to a gene: 6. The CDR3 nucleotides read TGTGCCAGCAGCCAAACTAGCGGGGGGCCGCAGTACTTC. Translation gives CASSQTSGGPQYF.

J is TRBJ2-3 and V is TRBV18; TRBD2 aligns across 11 bases. V was clipped by 3 bases and J by 0 bases; unmatched bases: 2. Germline CDR1 KGHSH, CDR2 LQKENI. The CDR3 has 16 amino acids. The CDR3: CASSPRLAGSTDTQYF. DNA for the CDR3: TGTGCCAGCTCACCCCGACTAGCGGGGAGCACAGATACGCAGTATTTT. The full variable domain, with the rest looked up from reference TRBV18 and TRBJ2-3, is NAGVMQNPRHLVRRRGQEARLRCSPMKGHSHVYWYRQLPEEGLKFMVYLQKENIIDESGMPKERFSAEFPKEGPSILRIQQVVRGDSAAYFCASSPRLAGSTDTQYFGPGTRLTVL.

The J gene is TRBJ2-7, the V gene TRBV28, with 11 bases fitting TRBD2. After removal of 7 bases from V and 5 bases from J, the junction contained 7 bases not matched to a gene. There are 14 residues in the CDR3. Germline V gene data show CDR1 as MDHEN and CDR2 as SYDVKM. The DNA for the CDR3 is TGTGCCAGCACCCTACTAGCGGGAGATCACGAGCAGTACTTC. Residues: CASTLLAGDHEQYF.

The J gene is TRBJ2-5, the V gene TRBV19, with 14 bases fitting TRBD2. The V gene end was trimmed by 3 bases and the J gene end by 4 bases; junction bases not matched to a gene: 7. Per the germline V gene, CDR1 is LNHDA and CDR2 is SQIVND (reference sequence). CDR3 size: 17 residues. DNA for the CDR3: TGTGCCAGTAGTATTATGGGACTAGCGGGAGTCAGAGAGACCCAGTACTTC. The encoded protein is CASSIMGLAGVRETQYF.

The chain has TRBV4-2 and TRBJ1-1; the D is unclear. Per the germline V gene, CDR1 is LGHNA and CDR2 is YNFKEQ. The CDR3 is made up of 15 amino acids. V lost 1 base and J lost 3, with 12 bases in between. In nucleotides, the CDR3 is TGTGCCAGCAGCCAAGCCGGAGGAGGTGACACTGAAGCTTTCTTT. Translated: CASSQAGGGDTEAFF.

This chain's CDR3 is CASSPRTGGTGELFF. CDR3 coding DNA: TGTGCCAGCAGTCCGCGGACAGGGGGCACCGGGGAGCTGTTTTTT. This chain links TRBV27 with TRBJ2-2, with 10 bases identical to TRBD1. The junction had 4 bases not matched to a gene; V was cut back by 5 bases and J by 4 bases. Per germline, CDR1 MNHEY and CDR2 SMNVEV (reference sequence). The CDR3 extends over 15 amino acids.

The V call is TRBV28, the J call TRBJ1-2; TRBD1 is a possible D gene (5 bases). The CDR3 runs 14 residues. Per germline, CDR1 MDHEN and CDR2 SYDVKM. V lost 6 bases, J lost 3 bases, and 14 bases lay in between. The CDR3 sequence is CASRPGMGDYGYTF. The CDR3, as DNA: TGTGCCAGCAGGCCAGGGATGGGCGACTATGGCTACACCTTC.

The V gene is TRBV6-6, the J gene TRBJ1-1; TRBD1 matches 7 bases. The V and J ends lost 2 bases and 6 bases, in that order; junction bases with no gene match: 6. This CDR3 comprises 14 residues. From germline, CDR1 is MNHNY and CDR2 SVGAGI (reference sequence). The CDR3 spells CASSYTRGFAEAFF. In DNA, the CDR3 is TGTGCCAGCAGTTACACCAGGGGGTTTGCTGAAGCTTTCTTT.

The chain is built from TRBV7-3 and TRBJ2-7, with 8 bases lining up with TRBD1. This CDR3 contains 14 residues. Germline-derived CDR1 and CDR2 are SGHTA and FQGTGA. V lost 1 base, J lost 6 bases, and 5 bases stayed unmatched. Here the CDR3 DNA reads TGTGCCAGCAGCTTAAGACAGGGGAAAGGCGAGCAGTACTTC. Translating it yields CASSLRQGKGEQYF.

CDR3 residues: CASSLLEGIGEQFF. In DNA form, the CDR3 reads TGTGCCAGCAGCTTGCTGGAGGGGATTGGGGAGCAGTTCTTC. The chain is built from TRBV13 and TRBJ2-1; D is possibly TRBD2 (6 bases). The CDR3 has 14 amino acids. Germline V gene sequence: CDR1 PRHDT, CDR2 FYEKMQ (reference sequence). V was clipped by 3 bases and J by 10 bases, with 16 bases between them.

The chain recombines TRBV6-5 with TRBJ2-3, with D possibly being TRBD2 (5 bases). V gave up 5 bases and J gave up 8 bases, with 14 bases separating them. Germline V gene lookup returns CDR1 MNHEY and CDR2 SVGAGI. This CDR3 contains 13 residues. CDR3 region: CASSLVPAGTQYF. The CDR3 DNA follows: TGTGCCAGCAGTCTTGTGCCCGCGGGTACGCAGTATTTT.

The rearrangement links TRBV7-8 to TRBJ2-5, with 7 positions matching TRBD2. The CDR3 has 16 residues. CDR1 and CDR2 from the germline V gene are SGHVS and FQNEAQ. Trimming removed 1 base from V and 5 bases from J; junction bases left unmatched: 10. The CDR3 DNA reads TGTGCCAGCAGCTTAGGGGAGGGGTCTGGCGGTGAGACCCAGTACTTC. Protein: CASSLGEGSGGETQYF.

This chain joins TRBV10-3 and TRBJ2-7; tentatively, D is TRBD2 (5 bases). Germline-derived CDR1 and CDR2 are ENHRY and SYGVKD. CDR3 length: 14 residues. V gave up 10 bases and J gave up 5 bases, with 21 bases separating them. The CDR3 nucleotides read TGTGCCACCAGGAACGGCGCGGGTACCGACGAGCAGTACTTC. This gives the protein CATRNGAGTDEQYF.

CDR3 DNA: TGTGCCAGCATTACCGGGACAGGCTCCTACGAGCAGTACTTC. Its protein is CASITGTGSYEQYF. J is TRBJ2-7 and V is TRBV2; 8 bases map to TRBD1. Unmatched junction bases numbered 5, after V lost 7 bases and J lost 0 bases. The CDR3 runs to 14 residues. Germline V lookup: CDR1 SNHLY, CDR2 FYNNEI. Filled out from reference TRBV2 and TRBJ2-7, the complete variable domain reads EPEVTQTPSHQVTQMGQEVILRCVPISNHLYFYWYRQILGQKVEFLVSFYNNEISEKSEIFDDQFSVERPDGSNFTLKIRSTKLEDSAMYFCASITGTGSYEQYFGPGTRLTVT.

The chain carries TRBV11-3 and TRBJ2-2, with D unresolved. CDR3 length equals 14 residues. Germline V gene lookup returns CDR1 SGHNT and CDR2 YENEEA. With 6 bases removed from V and 0 bases from J, the gap between germline ends came to 8 bases. CDR3 DNA sequence: TGTGCCAGCAGGAGAACAGCGAACACCGGGGAGCTGTTTTTT. It codes for CASRRTANTGELFF. Based on the CDR3 plus reference TRBV11-3 and TRBJ2-2, the full variable domain is EAGVVQSPRYKIIEKKQPVAFWCNPISGHNTLYWYLQNLGQGPELLIRYENEEAVDDSQLPKDRFSAERLKGVDSTLKIQPAELGDSAVYLCASRRTANTGELFFGEGSRLTVL.

V usage is TRBV29-1 and J usage is TRBJ1-2; 7 nucleotides align to TRBD1. Germline CDR1 is SQVTM and CDR2 is ANQGSEA. The CDR3 spans 12 residues. V lost 3 bases to trimming and J lost 4 bases; unmatched junction nucleotides: 2. The CDR3 nucleotides are TGCAGCGTTGATGGGACAGTCTATGGCTACACCTTC. Encoded protein: CSVDGTVYGYTF. The full variable domain, in which reference TRBV29-1 and TRBJ1-2 provide the parts outside the CDR3, is SAVISQKPSRDICQRGTSLTIQCQVDSQVTMMFWYRQQPGQSLTLIATANQGSEATYESGFVIDKFPISRPNLTFSTLTVSNMSPEDSSIYLCSVDGTVYGYTFGSGTRLTVV.

The chain joins TRBV7-9 to TRBJ1-1, with unresolved D. Germline V lookup: CDR1 SEHNR, CDR2 FQNEAQ (reference sequence). The CDR3 loop spans 12 amino acids. The ends were cut back, 7 bases at V and 0 bases at J, with 6 bases in the middle. CDR3 protein: CASNSVNTEAFF. As DNA, the CDR3 is TGTGCCAGCAATTCTGTGAACACTGAAGCTTTCTTT.

The chain employs TRBV4-1 and TRBJ2-6, with D possibly matching TRBD1 (6 bases). Germline CDR1 and CDR2: MGHRA and YSYEKL. V was pared by 8 bases and J by 0 bases, with 14 bases between. The CDR3 length is 16 residues. The CDR3 nucleotides are TGCGCCAGCCCTGGGACACCAAGCTCTGGGGCCAACGTCCTGACTTTC. Translated, it gives CASPGTPSSGANVLTF.

This rearrangement joins TRBV5-1 to TRBJ2-7, with D possibly TRBD1 on 6 matching bases. This CDR3 is 16 amino acids long. Trimming left V 5 bases short and J 0 bases short, with 18 bases between. Germline values: CDR1 SGHRS, CDR2 YFSETQ. CDR3 DNA: TGCGCCAGCAGAGTTGGTGGGGACATCCGCTCCTACGAGCAGTACTTC. This sequence encodes CASRVGGDIRSYEQYF.

In its sample, this clone was seen once. The rearrangement uses TRBV7-6 and TRBJ1-4, with D uncertain. Germline loops: CDR1 SGHVS, CDR2 FNYEAQ. This CDR3 is built from 15 residues. The V gene lost 5 bases and the J gene lost 8 bases, with 18 bases spanning the gap. CDR3 loop: CASSPRLLVGEKLFF. DNA for the CDR3: TGTGCCAGCAGCCCCAGACTGCTCGTTGGGGAAAAACTGTTTTTT.